The next 23 T cell receptor beta chains were all read from a single sample in a study of cytomegalovirus exposure and HLA in healthy donors. The PCR was carried out with 60 Vbeta primers and 13 Jbeta primers. The table came from immunoSEQ multiplex PCR; TCRdb's copy has only in-frame clones and leaves some out. There are about 110,000 clones in the sample; more than 70% occur only once, and 2.5% to 3.5% lies in the top ten. The specimen sequenced was PBMCs. The receptors here all came from a woman in her sixties or seventies in good health and CMV-seropositive.

The V and J genes are TRBV6-1 and TRBJ2-7; TRBD2 matches 9 bases. The V segment lost 5 bases and the J segment 9 bases; nucleotides outside the gene matches: 2. Per germline, CDR1 MNHNS and CDR2 SASEGT. This CDR3 has 11 amino acids. The DNA for the CDR3 is TGTGCCAGCAGTTTGGGACTAGCGCAGTACTTC. Residues: CASSLGLAQYF.

The rearrangement uses TRBV5-1 and TRBJ1-1, with 8 bases that match TRBD1. Germline trimming cut 1 base from V and 4 bases from J; bases unmatched to any gene: 15. The CDR3 covers 18 residues. Germline lookup yields CDR1 SGHRS and CDR2 YFSETQ. Written as DNA, the CDR3 is TGCGCCAGCAGCTTGTTCGGACAGGGATCAGGAATGAGCACTGAAGCTTTCTTT. This gives the protein CASSLFGQGSGMSTEAFF.

This chain connects TRBV19 to TRBJ2-3; D gene ambiguous. Germline-derived CDR1 and CDR2 are LNHDA and SQIVND (reference sequence). The V gene lost 5 bases and the J gene lost 5 bases, with 11 bases spanning the gap. CDR3 length: 13 residues. CDR3 protein: CASSSLPGDTQYF. The DNA of the CDR3 is TGTGCCAGTAGTTCGCTTCCGGGAGATACGCAGTATTTT.

V and J are TRBV7-9 and TRBJ1-1, with TRBD1 identical over 7 bases. CDR3 length: 13 residues. Losses at the gene ends were 5 bases for V and 3 bases for J; bases not matched to a gene: 3. Germline CDR1 reads SEHNR; CDR2 reads FQNEAQ (reference sequence). The DNA of the CDR3 is TGTGCCAGCAGCAGGGACAGCTACACTGAAGCTTTCTTT. This encodes CASSRDSYTEAFF.

J is TRBJ2-7 and V is TRBV9; tentative D call: TRBD2 (5 bases). Germline V CDR1 and CDR2: SGDLS, YYNGEE. Trimming shortened V by 0 bases and J by 7 bases, and 11 bases separated the two germline ends. This CDR3 has 13 residues. The DNA for the CDR3 is TGTGCCAGCAGCGTAGGAGGAGGAGGAGAGCAGTACTTC. This sequence encodes CASSVGGGGEQYF.

The J gene is TRBJ1-1, the V gene TRBV7-9, with D tentatively TRBD1 (5 bases). CDR1 is SEHNR, CDR2 FQNEAQ, per germline (reference sequence). Trimming removed 5 bases at V and 1 base at J, with 17 bases between. The CDR3 contains 16 residues. CDR3 loop: CASSPWGGRENTEAFF. For the CDR3, the DNA is TGTGCCAGCAGCCCCTGGGGCGGAAGGGAGAACACTGAAGCTTTCTTT.

This sequence joins TRBV29-1 and TRBJ2-1; 11 bases are shared with TRBD2. V shed 4 bases and J 3 bases; nucleotides not matched to a gene: 2. The germline V gene encodes CDR1 SQVTM and CDR2 ANQGSEA. The CDR3 has 14 amino acids. The CDR3 bases are TGCAGCGTTGTACTAGCGGGAGTCTACAATGAGCAGTTCTTC. Residues: CSVVLAGVYNEQFF.

The sample holds a few counts of this clone. This chain connects TRBV19 to TRBJ2-7; 10 positions agree with TRBD2. The CDR3 has 15 residues. CDR1 and CDR2 from the germline V gene are LNHDA and SQIVND (reference sequence). V was pared by 3 bases and J by 0 bases, with 2 bases of the junction left unmatched. CDR3 DNA sequence: TGTGCCAGTAGTATTAGCGGGGGGATCTCCTACGAGCAGTACTTC. It codes for CASSISGGISYEQYF.

J is TRBJ2-1 and V is TRBV29-1, with D hard to call. This CDR3 is built from 13 residues. Trimming pared 7 bases from V and 6 bases from J, leaving 16 bases between. Germline assignment: CDR1 SQVTM and CDR2 ANQGSEA. The CDR3 nucleotides read TGCAGCGCCGAACGTTACGGGTCCAATGAGCAGTTCTTC. Translated, it gives CSAERYGSNEQFF.

The V and J genes are TRBV6-6 and TRBJ2-5; 12 bases align to TRBD2. In germline, CDR1 is MNHNY, CDR2 SVGAGI (reference sequence). CDR3 size: 16 residues. Losses at the gene ends were 4 bases for V and 4 bases for J; bases not matched to a gene: 7. This chain's CDR3 is CASSWLAGGGRETQYF. The CDR3 nucleotides are TGTGCCAGCAGTTGGCTAGCGGGAGGGGGACGAGAGACCCAGTACTTC.

V gene TRBV15 combines with J gene TRBJ2-5, with D unresolved. The J call may be faulty, since TRBJ2-7 better matches the DNA end. The CDR3 totals 15 residues. The germline CDR1 and CDR2 sequences are LNHNV and YYDKDF (reference sequence). The CDR3 loop reads CATSRERGGYYEQYF. DNA of the CDR3: TGTGCCACCAGCAGAGAACGAGGCGGTTACTACGAGCAGTACTTC.

The rearrangement joins TRBV7-7 to TRBJ2-7; TRBD1 matches 8 bases. The CDR3 sequence is 14 residues long. V lost 2 bases and J lost 6; bases outside the gene matches: 6. Germline CDR1 is SSHAT and CDR2 is FNYEAQ (reference sequence). CDR3 amino acids: CASSLHQGASEQYF. CDR3 nucleotides: TGTGCCAGCAGCTTACATCAGGGGGCCAGCGAGCAGTACTTC.

In its sample, this clone was seen once. This chain uses TRBV11-2 with TRBJ1-1; 9 nucleotides line up with TRBD1. Germline CDR1 and CDR2: SGHAT and FQNNGV. The CDR3 extends over 13 amino acids. With 5 bases clipped from V and 8 bases from J, the junction kept 6 bases outside the gene matches. CDR3 in amino acids: CASSNRGPREAFF. DNA for the CDR3: TGTGCCAGCAGCAACAGGGGGCCTCGAGAAGCTTTCTTT.

The rearrangement joins TRBV4-2 to TRBJ2-1, with D tentatively TRBD1 (8 bases). Between the trimmed V and J ends, which lost 0 bases and 7 bases, there was a span of 16 bases. Germline loops: CDR1 LGHNA, CDR2 YNFKEQ. The CDR3 has 16 residues. CDR3 coding DNA: TGTGCCAGCAGCCAAGAGATACAGGGGGGGTTTAATGAGCAGTTCTTC. Translating it yields CASSQEIQGGFNEQFF.

The V gene is TRBV20-1, the J gene TRBJ2-7, with D tentatively TRBD2 (5 bases). This CDR3 spans 11 amino acids. Germline assignment: CDR1 DFQATT and CDR2 SNEGSKA (reference sequence). The V and J ends lost 3 bases and 7 bases respectively, with 10 bases between them. The CDR3 region has the DNA TGCAGTGCTAGGCTCGCGGGTGAGCAGTACTTC. Encoded protein: CSARLAGEQYF.

The rearrangement uses TRBV2 and TRBJ2-2; 9 bases agree with TRBD2. V shed 7 bases and J 5 bases; nucleotides not matched to a gene: 14. Germline V gene sequence: CDR1 SNHLY, CDR2 FYNNEI. CDR3 size: 17 residues. DNA for the CDR3: TGTGCCAGCACATGGGGACTGGGACTAGCATCGACCGGGGAGCTGTTTTTT. Translation: CASTWGLGLASTGELFF.

This clone was detected only a few times. The chain uses TRBV6-1 and TRBJ1-5, with 8 bases aligning to TRBD1. V lost 6 bases and J lost 4; bases outside the gene matches: 8. There are 15 residues in the CDR3. The germline CDR1 and CDR2 sequences are MNHNS and SASEGT. Here the CDR3 DNA reads TGTGCCAGCAGAGGTCAGGGGGCGAGGAATCAGCCCCAGCATTTT. Translation: CASRGQGARNQPQHF.

This sequence joins TRBV7-2 and TRBJ2-7, with D tentatively TRBD1 (5 bases). Germline CDR1 and CDR2: SGHTA and FQGNSA. This CDR3 contains 14 residues. The V gene lost 3 bases and the J gene lost 4 bases, with 13 bases spanning the gap. CDR3 bases: TGTGCCAGCAGCTTTTTAATGGGGCAGTACGAGCAGTACTTC. Translation: CASSFLMGQYEQYF.

The chain joins TRBV7-2 to TRBJ2-3; TRBD1 agrees at 10 bases. Trimming cost V 1 base and J 8 bases; bases outside gene matches: 6. This CDR3 has 15 residues. CDR1 is SGHTA, CDR2 FQGNSA, per germline. CDR3 nucleotide sequence: TGTGCCAGCAGCTTAGGGACAGGGGGAAGAGGTACGCAGTATTTT. Translation: CASSLGTGGRGTQYF.

CDR3 in DNA: TGTGCCAGCAATTCGGACACGAACACAGATACGCAGTATTTT. Translation: CASNSDTNTDTQYF. The chain uses TRBV11-2 and TRBJ2-3; a possible D gene is TRBD1 (5 bases). This CDR3 region has 14 residues. The V end lost 7 bases, the J end lost 2 bases, and 13 bases lay between the germline ends. Germline V lookup: CDR1 SGHAT, CDR2 FQNNGV. The full variable domain, rest sourced from reference TRBV11-2 and TRBJ2-3, is EAGVAQSPRYKIIEKRQSVAFWCNPISGHATLYWYQQILGQGPKLLIQFQNNGVVDDSQLPKDRFSAERLKGVDSTLKIQPAKLEDSAVYLCASNSDTNTDTQYFGPGTRLTVL.

The chain has TRBV6-1 and TRBJ2-7; D possibly corresponds to TRBD1 (6 bases). The length of the CDR3 is 15 residues. The V end was cut by 3 bases, the J end by 0 bases, with 12 bases between. The germline CDR1 and CDR2 sequences are MNHNS and SASEGT. The CDR3 DNA follows: TGTGCCAGCAGTGATCGGGACATCAGCTCCTACGAGCAGTACTTC. It encodes CASSDRDISSYEQYF.

This clone was seen a handful of times. The CDR3 DNA follows: TGTGCCAGCCGCAGGGTTAACACCGGGGAGCTGTTTTTT. Amino acid sequence: CASRRVNTGELFF. The V gene is TRBV2, the J gene TRBJ2-2; D perhaps matches TRBD1 (5 bases). There are 13 residues in the CDR3. The ends were cut back, 8 bases at V and 2 bases at J, with 9 bases in the middle. Germline V gene lookup returns CDR1 SNHLY and CDR2 FYNNEI.

V usage is TRBV30 and J usage is TRBJ2-1, with 10 positions matching TRBD2. The germline V gene has CDR1 GTSNPN and CDR2 SVGIG (reference sequence). The CDR3 is 14 residues long. J gave up 8 bases and V 0 bases, and 4 bases lay outside the gene matches. CDR3 residues: CAWSVRLAGDEQFF. CDR3 DNA: TGTGCCTGGAGTGTACGGCTAGCGGGAGATGAGCAGTTCTTC. The full variable domain, in which reference TRBV30 and TRBJ2-1 provide the parts outside the CDR3, is SQTIHQWPATLVQPVGSPLSLECTVEGTSNPNLYWYRQAAGRGLQLLFYSVGIGQISSEVPQNLSASRPQDRQFILSSKKLLLSDSGFYLCAWSVRLAGDEQFFGPGTRLTVL.